The source of this T cell receptor (beta chain) is a study of CXCR3-negative and CXCR3-positive naive CD8 T cells. Study-wide points: Naive subsets did not differ in surface CD5, and TRB CDR3 properties served to infer TCR strength. Against CXCR3-negative naive cells, CXCR3-positive naive cells showed more hydrophobic TRB CDR3s. Whereas both naive subsets had comparably high diversity, memory CD8+ cells had much lower diversity.

UMI-labeled 5' RACE TRB cDNA libraries were prepared from the cells. Reprocessing the 5' RACE reads, TCRdb reports a single entry for every CDR3 protein and omits DNA. The table counts 50,000 to 60,000 distinct CDR3 sequences; 0.55% to 0.6% lies in the top ten. Germline CDR1 and CDR2: SEHNR and FQNEAQ (reference sequence). The CDR3 loop spans 14 amino acids. Triplicates of roughly 300,000 cells were sorted from each CD8+ T cell subset. Details on this clonotype: Its antigen is undetermined.

J is TRBJ2-1 and V is TRBV7-9; the TCRdb call, TRBD1, lacks DNA for checking. Material for sequencing was naive CXCR3+ CD8+ T cells from blood. This sample's subset: CD45RO-CCR7+CD27+CD95- naive CD8+ T cells expressing CXCR3 (TNR3+). The sequence was collected from a human donor in good health. Some clones in this sample may be carry-over from other donors' samples. The CDR3 region is CASSRRDPRDEQFF.